This T cell receptor (beta chain) derives from a study of lung T cells in sarcoidosis with Löfgren's syndrome. For the study at large: Analyses focused on Löfgren's syndrome patients. Study results and caveats: Paired TRAV12-1/TRBV2 TCRs showed CDR3 homology and preferential pairing.

This clonotype occurred many times. Its antigen is not known. With 9 bases removed from V and 4 bases from J, the gap between germline ends came to 12 bases. Germline assignment: CDR1 LNHDA and CDR2 SQIVND (reference sequence). This CDR3 is built from 12 residues. TCRdb fed the reads into MiXCR, producing one record per CDR3 protein. The top ten clones hold around 2.3% of a sample with 60,000 to 65,000 distinct CDR3 sequences, around 20% of them seen once. The source material was CD4+ T cells from PBMCs. This chain uses TRBV19 with TRBJ1-1; weak D call: TRBD1 (5 bases). This TCR came from a human donor with sarcoidosis (Löfgren's syndrome or another form), or a control subject (not recorded which). The DNA for the CDR3 is TGTGCCAGCAGGGAGGAGTTCACTGAAGCTTTCTTT. It specifies CASREEFTEAFF.